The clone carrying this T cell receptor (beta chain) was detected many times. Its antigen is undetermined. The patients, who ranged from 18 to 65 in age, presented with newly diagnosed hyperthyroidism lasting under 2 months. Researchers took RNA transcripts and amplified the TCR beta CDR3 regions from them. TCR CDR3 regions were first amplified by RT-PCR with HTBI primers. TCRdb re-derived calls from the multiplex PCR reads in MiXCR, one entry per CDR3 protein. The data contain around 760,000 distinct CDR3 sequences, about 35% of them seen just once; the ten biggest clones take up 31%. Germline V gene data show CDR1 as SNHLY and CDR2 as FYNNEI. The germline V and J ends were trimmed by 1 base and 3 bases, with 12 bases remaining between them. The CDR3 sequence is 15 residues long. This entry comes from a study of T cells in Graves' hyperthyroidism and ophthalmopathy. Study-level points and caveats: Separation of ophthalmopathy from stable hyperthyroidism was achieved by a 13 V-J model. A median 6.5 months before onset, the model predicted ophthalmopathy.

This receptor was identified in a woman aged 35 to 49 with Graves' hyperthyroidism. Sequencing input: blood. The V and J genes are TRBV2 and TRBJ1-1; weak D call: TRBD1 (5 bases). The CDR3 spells CASSEVGDLDTEAFF. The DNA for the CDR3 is TGTGCCAGCAGTGAAGTCGGGGACCTGGACACTGAAGCTTTCTTT.